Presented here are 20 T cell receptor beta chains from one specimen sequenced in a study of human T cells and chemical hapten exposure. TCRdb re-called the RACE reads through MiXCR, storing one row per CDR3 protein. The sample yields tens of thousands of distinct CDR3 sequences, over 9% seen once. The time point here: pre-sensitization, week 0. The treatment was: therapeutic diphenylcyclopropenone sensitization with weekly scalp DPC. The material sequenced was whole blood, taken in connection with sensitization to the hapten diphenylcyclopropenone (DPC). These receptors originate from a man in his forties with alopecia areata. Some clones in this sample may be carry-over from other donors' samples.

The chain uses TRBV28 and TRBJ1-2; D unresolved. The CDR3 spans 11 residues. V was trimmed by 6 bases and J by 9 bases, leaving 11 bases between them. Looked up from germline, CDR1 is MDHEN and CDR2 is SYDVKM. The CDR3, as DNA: TGTGCCAGCAGCCTAGATTATCGCTACACCTTC. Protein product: CASSLDYRYTF.

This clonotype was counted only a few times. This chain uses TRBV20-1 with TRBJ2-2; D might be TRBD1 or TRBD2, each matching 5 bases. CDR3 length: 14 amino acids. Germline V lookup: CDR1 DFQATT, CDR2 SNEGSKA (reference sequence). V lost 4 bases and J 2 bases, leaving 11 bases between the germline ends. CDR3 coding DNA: TGCAGTGCTACCGGGACCGTAAACACCGGGGAGCTGTTTTTT. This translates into CSATGTVNTGELFF.

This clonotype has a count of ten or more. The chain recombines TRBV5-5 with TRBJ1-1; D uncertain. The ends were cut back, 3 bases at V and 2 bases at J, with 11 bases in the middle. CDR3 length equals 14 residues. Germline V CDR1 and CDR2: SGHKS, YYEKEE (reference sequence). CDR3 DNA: TGTGCCAGCAGCTCAATGGACTTTAACACTGAAGCTTTCTTT. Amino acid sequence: CASSSMDFNTEAFF. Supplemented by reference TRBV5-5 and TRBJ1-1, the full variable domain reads DAGVTQSPTHLIKTRGQQVTLRCSPISGHKSVSWYQQVLGQGPQFIFQYYEKEERGRGNFPDRFSARQFPNYSSELNVNALLLGDSALYLCASSSMDFNTEAFFGQGTRLTVV.

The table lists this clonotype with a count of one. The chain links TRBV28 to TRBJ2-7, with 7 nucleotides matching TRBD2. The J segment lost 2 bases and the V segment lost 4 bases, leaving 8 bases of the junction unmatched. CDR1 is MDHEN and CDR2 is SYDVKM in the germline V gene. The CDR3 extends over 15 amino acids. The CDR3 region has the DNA TGTGCCAGCAGTTCCCTCGGCGGGGGAGCCTACGAGCAGTACTTC. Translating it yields CASSSLGGGAYEQYF.

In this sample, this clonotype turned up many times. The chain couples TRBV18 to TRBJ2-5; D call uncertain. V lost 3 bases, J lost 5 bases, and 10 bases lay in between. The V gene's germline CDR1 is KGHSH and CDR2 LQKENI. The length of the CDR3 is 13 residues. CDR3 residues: CASSPSGLETQYF. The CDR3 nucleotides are TGTGCCAGCTCACCCTCAGGATTGGAGACCCAGTACTTC.

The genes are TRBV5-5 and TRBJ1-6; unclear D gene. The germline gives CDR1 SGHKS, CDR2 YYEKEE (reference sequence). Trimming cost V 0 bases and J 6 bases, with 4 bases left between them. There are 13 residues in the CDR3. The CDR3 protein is CASSLDPNSPLHF. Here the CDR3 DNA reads TGTGCCAGCAGCTTGGACCCTAATTCACCCCTCCACTTT.

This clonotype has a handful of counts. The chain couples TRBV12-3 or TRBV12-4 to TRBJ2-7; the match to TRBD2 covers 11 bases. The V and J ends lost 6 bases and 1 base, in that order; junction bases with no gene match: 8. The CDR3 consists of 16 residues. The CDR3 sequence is CASSRTGTSGSYEQYF. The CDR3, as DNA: TGTGCCAGCAGCCGAACAGGGACTAGCGGTTCCTACGAGCAGTACTTC.

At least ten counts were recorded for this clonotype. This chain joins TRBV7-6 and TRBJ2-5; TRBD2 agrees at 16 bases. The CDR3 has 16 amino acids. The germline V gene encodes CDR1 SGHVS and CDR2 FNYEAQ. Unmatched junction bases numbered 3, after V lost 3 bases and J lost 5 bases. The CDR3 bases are TGTGCCAGCAGCTTGGGACTAGCGGGAGGGCCGGAGACCCAGTACTTC. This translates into CASSLGLAGGPETQYF.

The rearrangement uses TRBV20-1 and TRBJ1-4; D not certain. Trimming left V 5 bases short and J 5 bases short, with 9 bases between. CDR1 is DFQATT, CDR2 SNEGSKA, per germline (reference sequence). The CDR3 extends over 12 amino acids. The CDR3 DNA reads TGCAGTGCTTCCAGGCCCAATGAAAAACTGTTTTTT. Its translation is CSASRPNEKLFF.

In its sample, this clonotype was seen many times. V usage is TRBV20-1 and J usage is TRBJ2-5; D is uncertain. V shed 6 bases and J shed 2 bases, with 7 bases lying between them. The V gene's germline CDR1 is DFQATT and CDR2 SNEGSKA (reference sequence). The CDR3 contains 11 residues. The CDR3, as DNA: TGCAGTGCCGAAGCACAAGAGACCCAGTACTTC. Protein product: CSAEAQETQYF.

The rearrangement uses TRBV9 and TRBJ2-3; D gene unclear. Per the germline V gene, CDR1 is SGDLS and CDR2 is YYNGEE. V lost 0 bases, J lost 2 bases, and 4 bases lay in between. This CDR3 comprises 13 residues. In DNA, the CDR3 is TGTGCCAGCAGCGTAGGGTTCACAGATACGCAGTATTTT. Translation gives CASSVGFTDTQYF.

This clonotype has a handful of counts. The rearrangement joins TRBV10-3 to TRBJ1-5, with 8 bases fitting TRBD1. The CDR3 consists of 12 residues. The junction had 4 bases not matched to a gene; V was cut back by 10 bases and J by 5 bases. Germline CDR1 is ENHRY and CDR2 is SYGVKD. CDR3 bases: TGTGCCACCTCGACAGGGGATCAGCCCCAGCATTTT. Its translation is CATSTGDQPQHF.

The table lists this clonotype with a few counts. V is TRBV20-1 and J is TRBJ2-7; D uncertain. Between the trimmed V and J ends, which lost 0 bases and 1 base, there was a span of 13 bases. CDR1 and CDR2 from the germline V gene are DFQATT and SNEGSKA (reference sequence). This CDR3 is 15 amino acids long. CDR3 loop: CSAREGLPISYEQYF. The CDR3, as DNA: TGCAGTGCTAGAGAGGGCCTTCCAATATCCTACGAGCAGTACTTC.

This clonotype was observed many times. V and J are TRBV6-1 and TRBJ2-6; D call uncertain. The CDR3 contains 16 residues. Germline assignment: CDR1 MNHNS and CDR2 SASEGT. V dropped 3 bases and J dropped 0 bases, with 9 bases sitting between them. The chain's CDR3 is CASSDLTTSGANVLTF. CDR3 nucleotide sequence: TGTGCCAGCAGTGACCTTACTACCTCTGGGGCCAACGTCCTGACTTTC.

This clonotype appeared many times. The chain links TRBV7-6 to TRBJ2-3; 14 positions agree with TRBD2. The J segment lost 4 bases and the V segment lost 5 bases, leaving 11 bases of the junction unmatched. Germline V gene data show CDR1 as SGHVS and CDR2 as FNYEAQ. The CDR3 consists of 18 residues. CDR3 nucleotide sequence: TGTGCCAGCAGCCTAGGGACTAGCGGGAGCCTTCGTCCAGATACGCAGTATTTT. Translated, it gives CASSLGTSGSLRPDTQYF.

The CDR3 DNA is TGCAGTGCTAGAGGGGGTATCTATGGCTACACCTTC. Protein sequence: CSARGGIYGYTF. V is TRBV20-1 and J is TRBJ1-2; unclear D gene. V was pared by 1 base and J by 4 bases, with 7 bases between. The CDR3 consists of 12 residues. Germline CDR1 and CDR2: DFQATT and SNEGSKA (reference sequence).

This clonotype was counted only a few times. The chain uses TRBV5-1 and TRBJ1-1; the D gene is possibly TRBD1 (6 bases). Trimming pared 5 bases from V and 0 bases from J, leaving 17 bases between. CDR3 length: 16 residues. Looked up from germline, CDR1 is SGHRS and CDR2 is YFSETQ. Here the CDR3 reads CASRLDPRTVNTEAFF. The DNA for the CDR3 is TGCGCCAGCAGATTAGACCCGCGGACAGTGAACACTGAAGCTTTCTTT.

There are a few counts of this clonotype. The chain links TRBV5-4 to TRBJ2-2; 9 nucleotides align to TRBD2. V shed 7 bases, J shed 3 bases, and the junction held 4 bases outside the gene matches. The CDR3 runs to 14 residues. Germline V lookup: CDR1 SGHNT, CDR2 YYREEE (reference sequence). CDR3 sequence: CASGSGRDTGELFF. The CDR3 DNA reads TGTGCCAGCGGTAGCGGGAGAGACACCGGGGAGCTGTTTTTT.

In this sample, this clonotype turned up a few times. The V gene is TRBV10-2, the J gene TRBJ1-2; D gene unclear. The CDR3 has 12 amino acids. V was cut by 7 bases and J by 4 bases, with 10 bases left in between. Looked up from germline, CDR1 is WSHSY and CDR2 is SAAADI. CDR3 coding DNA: TGCGCCAGCAACCCGGGAGGCTATGGCTACACCTTC. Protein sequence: CASNPGGYGYTF.

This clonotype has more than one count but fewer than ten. DNA for the CDR3: TGTGCCAGCAGTGATTACCCTCGACAGGGGAAAGGGGATGAGCAGTTCTTC. Translation gives CASSDYPRQGKGDEQFF. The rearrangement joins TRBV25-1 to TRBJ2-1; 8 positions match TRBD1. Germline trimming cut 3 bases from V and 8 bases from J; bases unmatched to any gene: 15. Per germline, CDR1 MGHDK and CDR2 SYGVNS. This CDR3 comprises 17 residues. Variable domain in full (rest from reference TRBV25-1 and TRBJ2-1): EADIYQTPRYLVIGTGKKITLECSQTMGHDKMYWYQQDPGMELHLIHYSYGVNSTEKGDLSSESTVSRIRTEHFPLTLESARPSHTSQYLCASSDYPRQGKGDEQFFGPGTRLTVL.